These 18 T cell receptor beta chains came from one sample sequenced in a study of CD8 T cells in ankylosing spondylitis. Study results and caveats: Typical of ankylosing spondylitis blood, it appeared, was a TCR beta motif of under 10 highly homologous variants.

Each CDR3 protein is one row after TCRdb ran MiXCR on the 5' RACE reads. Of approximately 150,000 distinct CDR3 sequences listed, roughly 15% were seen once; the top ten hold roughly 30%. These receptors lack a known antigen. Specimen: blood, either unsorted or a sorted T cell fraction (not recorded which). These receptors were obtained from a male donor with ankylosing spondylitis.

In its sample, this clonotype was seen a few times. The chain combines TRBV6-5 with TRBJ1-5; D remains unclear. V lost 2 bases and J lost 4, with 18 bases in between. The CDR3 covers 17 residues. Germline CDR1 is MNHEY and CDR2 is SVGAGI. The CDR3 DNA follows: TGTGCCAGCAGTTACCGCCTCGGATGGGGATCTAATCAGCCCCAGCATTTT. Its translation: CASSYRLGWGSNQPQHF.

The chain is built from TRBV6-5 and TRBJ2-1, with 11 bases lining up with TRBD2. The trim removed 2 bases at V and 4 bases at J, leaving 7 bases unmatched. CDR1 is MNHEY, CDR2 SVGAGI, per germline. This CDR3 comprises 17 residues. The CDR3 region has the DNA TGTGCCAGCAGTTACCCCCGTAGCGGGAGGGGGTACAATGAGCAGTTCTTC. Translation gives CASSYPRSGRGYNEQFF.

CDR3 in DNA: TGCGCCAGCAGTGAGTTGGGGGCCCTCTCCTACGAGCAGTACTTC. This gives the protein CASSELGALSYEQYF. This sequence joins TRBV10-2 and TRBJ2-7; possible D gene TRBD1, 6 bases. The germline V gene encodes CDR1 WSHSY and CDR2 SAAADI. V lost 1 base, J lost 0 bases, and 10 bases lay in between. The CDR3 covers 15 residues.

The gene calls are TRBV29-1 and TRBJ2-3, with 7 positions matching TRBD1. This CDR3 has 16 residues. Germline V gives CDR1 SQVTM, CDR2 ANQGSEA. Germline trimming cut 4 bases from V and 1 base from J; bases unmatched to any gene: 11. The CDR3 protein is CSVVGIGRGRTDTQYF. CDR3 nucleotides: TGCAGCGTTGTGGGCATTGGTAGGGGGCGCACAGATACGCAGTATTTT.

This clonotype was seen ten or more times. The gene calls are TRBV7-8 and TRBJ2-1; TRBD2 agrees at 7 bases. CDR3 length: 14 amino acids. Germline V gene data show CDR1 as SGHVS and CDR2 as FQNEAQ. V shed 2 bases, J shed 8 bases, and the junction held 6 bases outside the gene matches. The CDR3 DNA reads TGTGCCAGCAGCTTACCTAGCGGTCGTGATGAGCAGTTCTTC. Translated: CASSLPSGRDEQFF.

This clonotype was found many times. This chain joins TRBV5-4 and TRBJ2-1; D is undetermined. Germline V gene data show CDR1 as SGHNT and CDR2 as YYREEE (reference sequence). Trimming stripped 0 bases from V and 6 bases from J, with 13 bases between. The length of the CDR3 is 15 residues. The CDR3 spells CASSLAMKGFNEQFF. For the CDR3, the DNA is TGTGCCAGCAGCTTGGCGATGAAAGGTTTCAATGAGCAGTTCTTC.

The V gene is TRBV12-5, the J gene TRBJ1-1, with 10 bases that match TRBD1. CDR3 length: 15 residues. V shed 5 bases and J 1 base; nucleotides not matched to a gene: 4. Germline V gives CDR1 LGHNT, CDR2 FRNRAP. This CDR3 is CASGHWDRGNTEAFF. CDR3 sequence (DNA): TGTGCTAGTGGTCACTGGGACAGGGGGAACACTGAAGCTTTCTTT.

The rearrangement joins TRBV4-2 to TRBJ1-1, with D perhaps matching TRBD1 (5 bases). Germline V CDR1 and CDR2: LGHNA, YNFKEQ. The CDR3 extends over 13 amino acids. The germline V and J ends were trimmed by 4 bases and 0 bases, with 6 bases remaining between them. The CDR3 protein is CASSLTVNTEAFF. The CDR3 DNA is TGTGCCAGCAGCCTGACAGTGAACACTGAAGCTTTCTTT.

This clonotype occurred a few times. V and J are TRBV27 and TRBJ2-1, with 9 bases fitting TRBD2. Trimming took 1 base from V and 6 from J; bases not matched to a gene: 7. The V gene's germline CDR1 is MNHEY and CDR2 SMNVEV (reference sequence). This CDR3 has 16 amino acids. CDR3 in amino acids: CASSLWEGREGNEQFF. CDR3 bases: TGTGCCAGCAGTTTATGGGAAGGGCGGGAGGGCAATGAGCAGTTCTTC.

This clonotype was detected a few times. The gene calls are TRBV6-5 and TRBJ2-7; D perhaps matches TRBD1 (5 bases). Germline V gives CDR1 MNHEY, CDR2 SVGAGI. The CDR3 consists of 15 residues. The V and J ends lost 4 bases and 0 bases respectively, with 13 bases between them. CDR3 coding DNA: TGTGCCAGCAGTTGGGTAGTGGGGCACTCCTACGAGCAGTACTTC. Its protein product is CASSWVVGHSYEQYF.

This clonotype has only a few counts. The rearrangement links TRBV10-3 to TRBJ1-1; D might be TRBD1 (6 bases). This CDR3 is 12 amino acids long. The germline gives CDR1 ENHRY, CDR2 SYGVKD. V gave up 10 bases and J gave up 6 bases, with 15 bases separating them. The CDR3 region has the DNA TGTGCCACCCGGGGGGGGCACCCTGAAGCTTTCTTT. The encoded protein is CATRGGHPEAFF.

The sample holds a few counts of this clonotype. The chain recombines TRBV18 with TRBJ2-7; 7 bases fit TRBD1. The germline V gene encodes CDR1 KGHSH and CDR2 LQKENI. With 2 bases clipped from V and 6 bases from J, the junction kept 16 bases outside the gene matches. CDR3 length equals 17 residues. This CDR3 reads CASSPSTTGLTLGEQYF. The DNA for the CDR3 is TGTGCCAGCTCACCATCAACGACAGGGCTGACCCTCGGCGAGCAGTACTTC.

The chain recombines TRBV5-1 with TRBJ2-7; D is possibly TRBD1 (6 bases). Looked up from germline, CDR1 is SGHRS and CDR2 is YFSETQ. V was trimmed by 4 bases and J by 4 bases, leaving 18 bases between them. This CDR3 has 15 amino acids. The CDR3 nucleotides are TGCGCCAGCAGCCCGGGGTGGGGGCTCGGGTACGAGCAGTACTTC. It translates to CASSPGWGLGYEQYF.

The rearrangement joins TRBV20-1 to TRBJ2-2; TRBD1 matches at 8 bases. Looked up from germline, CDR1 is DFQATT and CDR2 is SNEGSKA (reference sequence). The CDR3 runs 16 residues. V trimming: 5 bases; J trimming: 3 bases; junction bases outside the gene matches: 11. CDR3 residues: CSAPDGQGGYTGELFF. The DNA for the CDR3 is TGCAGTGCTCCTGACGGACAGGGAGGTTACACCGGGGAGCTGTTTTTT.

V and J are TRBV12-3 or TRBV12-4 and TRBJ1-1; D gene uncertain. The ends were cut back, 3 bases at V and 2 bases at J, with 7 bases in the middle. The CDR3 loop spans 13 amino acids. CDR3 loop: CASSFGENTEAFF. CDR3 DNA: TGTGCCAGCAGTTTCGGAGAAAACACTGAAGCTTTCTTT.

The chain is built from TRBV12-3 or TRBV12-4 and TRBJ2-1; maybe TRBD1 (5 bases). This CDR3 comprises 16 residues. V was pared by 6 bases and J by 2 bases, with 17 bases between. The CDR3 DNA reads as TGTGCCAGCAGCGTCGGATGGGCAGGGCCCTACAATGAGCAGTTCTTC. It translates to CASSVGWAGPYNEQFF.

This clonotype appeared a few times. The chain joins TRBV5-8 to TRBJ2-3; no firm D call. Trimming cost V 4 bases and J 5 bases, with 14 bases left between them. CDR3 length: 14 residues. The germline gives CDR1 SGHTS, CDR2 YDEGEE. For the CDR3, the DNA is TGTGCCAGCAGCGCTTTGGCAGATAGAGATACGCAGTATTTT. It specifies CASSALADRDTQYF.

This chain joins TRBV4-1 and TRBJ2-1; TRBD2 matches 7 bases. The CDR3 spans 17 residues. V dropped 0 bases and J dropped 1; count of bases not matched to a gene: 6. Germline CDR1 MGHRA, CDR2 YSYEKL. The CDR3 DNA reads TGCGCCAGCAGCCAAGAAAGGGCTAGCGGATCCTACAATGAGCAGTTCTTC. Its translation is CASSQERASGSYNEQFF.